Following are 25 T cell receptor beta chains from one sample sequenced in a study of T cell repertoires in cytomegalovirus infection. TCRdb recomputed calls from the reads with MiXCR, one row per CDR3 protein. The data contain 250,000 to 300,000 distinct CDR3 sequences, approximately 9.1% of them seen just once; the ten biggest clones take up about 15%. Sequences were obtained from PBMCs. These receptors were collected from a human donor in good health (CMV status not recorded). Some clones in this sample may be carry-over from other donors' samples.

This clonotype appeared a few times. The DNA for the CDR3 is TGCGCCAGCAGCCAACTGACAGTTCGGACCGGGGAGCTGTTTTTT. Its translation: CASSQLTVRTGELFF. The chain links TRBV4-1 to TRBJ2-2; perhaps TRBD1 as D (5 bases). This CDR3 is 15 amino acids long. The V gene lost 2 bases and the J gene lost 5 bases, with 12 bases spanning the gap. In germline, CDR1 is MGHRA, CDR2 YSYEKL.

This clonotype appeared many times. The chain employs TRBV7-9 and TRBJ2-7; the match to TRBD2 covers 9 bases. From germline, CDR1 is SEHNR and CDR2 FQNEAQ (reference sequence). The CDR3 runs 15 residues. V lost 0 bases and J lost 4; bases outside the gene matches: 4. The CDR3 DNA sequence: TGTGCCAGCAGCTTAGCGGCGGGAGGGTTGTACGAGCAGTACTTC. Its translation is CASSLAAGGLYEQYF.

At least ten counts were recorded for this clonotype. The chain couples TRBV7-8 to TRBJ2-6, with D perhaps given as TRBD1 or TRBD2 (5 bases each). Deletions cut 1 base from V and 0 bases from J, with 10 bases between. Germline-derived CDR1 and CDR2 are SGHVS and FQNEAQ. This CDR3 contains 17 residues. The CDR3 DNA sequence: TGTGCCAGCAGCTTAGGAGGGGTTTCCTCTGGGGCCAACGTCCTGACTTTC. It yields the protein CASSLGGVSSGANVLTF.

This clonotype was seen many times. The CDR3 loop is CASNGGSVGGNEQFF. Written as DNA, the CDR3 is TGTGCCAGCAACGGAGGGAGCGTTGGGGGAAATGAGCAGTTCTTC. V is TRBV7-2 and J is TRBJ2-1; D might be TRBD2 (6 bases). The V gene lost 7 bases and the J gene lost 7 bases, with 20 bases spanning the gap. CDR1 is SGHTA, CDR2 FQGNSA, per germline. This CDR3 has 15 residues.

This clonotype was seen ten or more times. CDR3 bases: TGTGCCAGCAGCTTGGCCAGCTTGGCCGGCTCCTATAATTCACCCCTCCACTTT. It is translated as CASSLASLAGSYNSPLHF. V and J are TRBV7-2 and TRBJ1-6, with no clear D. Trimming took 3 bases from V and 0 from J, leaving 15 bases between them. The CDR3 runs 18 residues. CDR1 is SGHTA and CDR2 is FQGNSA in the germline V gene.

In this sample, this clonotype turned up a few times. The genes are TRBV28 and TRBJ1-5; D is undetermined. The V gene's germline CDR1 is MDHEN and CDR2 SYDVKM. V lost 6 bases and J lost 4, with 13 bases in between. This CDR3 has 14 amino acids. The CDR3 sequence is CASSPELGNQPQHF. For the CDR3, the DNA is TGTGCCAGCAGCCCCGAGTTGGGAAATCAGCCCCAGCATTTT.

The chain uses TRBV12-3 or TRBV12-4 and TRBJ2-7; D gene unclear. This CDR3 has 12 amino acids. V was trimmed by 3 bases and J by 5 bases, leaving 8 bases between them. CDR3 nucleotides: TGTGCCAGCAGTTTCGGAGCCCACGAGCAGTACTTC. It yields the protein CASSFGAHEQYF.

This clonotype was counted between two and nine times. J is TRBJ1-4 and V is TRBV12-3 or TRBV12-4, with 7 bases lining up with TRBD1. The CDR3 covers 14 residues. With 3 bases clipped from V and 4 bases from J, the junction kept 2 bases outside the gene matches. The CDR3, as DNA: TGTGCCAGCAGTTTTGACAGGGTTAATGAAAAACTGTTTTTT. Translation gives CASSFDRVNEKLFF.

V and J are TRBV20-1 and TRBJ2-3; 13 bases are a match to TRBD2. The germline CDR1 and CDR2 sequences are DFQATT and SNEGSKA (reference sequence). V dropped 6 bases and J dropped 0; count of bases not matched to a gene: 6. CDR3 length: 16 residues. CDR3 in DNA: TGCAGTGCCCCCAGGACTAGCGGGGGTAGCACAGATACGCAGTATTTT. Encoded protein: CSAPRTSGGSTDTQYF.

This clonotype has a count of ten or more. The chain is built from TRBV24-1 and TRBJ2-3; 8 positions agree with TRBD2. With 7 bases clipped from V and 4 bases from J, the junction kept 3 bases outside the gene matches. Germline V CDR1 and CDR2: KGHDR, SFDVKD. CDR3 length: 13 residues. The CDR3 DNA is TGTGCCACCAGCGGGGGGGCCCCAGATACGCAGTATTTT. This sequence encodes CATSGGAPDTQYF.

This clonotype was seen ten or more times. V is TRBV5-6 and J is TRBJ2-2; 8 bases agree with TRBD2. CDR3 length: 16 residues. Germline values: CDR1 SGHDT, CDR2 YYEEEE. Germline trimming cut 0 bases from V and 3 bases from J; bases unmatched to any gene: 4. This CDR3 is CASSLGAGAYTGELFF. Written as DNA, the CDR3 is TGTGCCAGCAGCTTGGGAGCGGGGGCTTACACCGGGGAGCTGTTTTTT. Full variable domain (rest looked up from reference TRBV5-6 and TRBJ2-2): DAGVTQSPTHLIKTRGQQVTLRCSPKSGHDTVSWYQQALGQGPQFIFQYYEEEERQRGNFPDRFSGHQFPNYSSELNVNALLLGDSALYLCASSLGAGAYTGELFFGEGSRLTVL.

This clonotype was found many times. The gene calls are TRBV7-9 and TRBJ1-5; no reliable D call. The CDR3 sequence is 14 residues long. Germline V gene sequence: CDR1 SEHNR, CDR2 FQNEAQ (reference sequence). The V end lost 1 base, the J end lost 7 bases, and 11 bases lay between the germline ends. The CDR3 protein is CASSLEGNAQPQHF. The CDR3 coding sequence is TGTGCCAGCAGCTTAGAGGGTAATGCACAGCCCCAGCATTTT. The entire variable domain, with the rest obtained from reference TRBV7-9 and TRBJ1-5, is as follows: DTGVSQNPRHKITKRGQNVTFRCDPISEHNRLYWYRQTLGQGPEFLTYFQNEAQLEKSRLLSDRFSAERPKGSFSTLEIQRTEQGDSAMYLCASSLEGNAQPQHFGDGTRLSIL.

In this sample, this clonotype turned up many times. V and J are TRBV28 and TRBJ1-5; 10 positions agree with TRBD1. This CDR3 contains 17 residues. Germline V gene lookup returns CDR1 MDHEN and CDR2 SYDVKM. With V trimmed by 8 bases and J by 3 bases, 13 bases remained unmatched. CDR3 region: CASPPSSGTGVNQPQHF. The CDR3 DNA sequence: TGTGCCAGCCCACCATCTTCCGGGACAGGGGTCAATCAGCCCCAGCATTTT.

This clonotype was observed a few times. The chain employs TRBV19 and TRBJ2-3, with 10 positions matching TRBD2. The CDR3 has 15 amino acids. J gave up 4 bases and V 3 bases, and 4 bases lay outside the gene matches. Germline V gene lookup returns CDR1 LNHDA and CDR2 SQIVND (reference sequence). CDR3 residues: CASSIGLAAPDTQYF. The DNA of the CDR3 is TGTGCCAGTAGTATCGGACTAGCGGCCCCAGATACGCAGTATTTT.

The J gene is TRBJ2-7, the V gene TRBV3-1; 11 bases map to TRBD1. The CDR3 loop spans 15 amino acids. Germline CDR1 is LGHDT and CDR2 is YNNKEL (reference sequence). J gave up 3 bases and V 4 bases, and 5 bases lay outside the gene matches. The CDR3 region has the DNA TGTGCCAGCAGCCGTCCGGGACAGGGGGACTACGAGCAGTACTTC. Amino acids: CASSRPGQGDYEQYF.

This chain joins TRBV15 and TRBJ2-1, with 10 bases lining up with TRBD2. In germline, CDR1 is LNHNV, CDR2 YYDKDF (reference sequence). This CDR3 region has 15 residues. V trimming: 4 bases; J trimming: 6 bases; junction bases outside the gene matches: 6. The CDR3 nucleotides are TGTGCCACCAGCACCCGACTAGCGGGTTTCAATGAGCAGTTCTTC. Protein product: CATSTRLAGFNEQFF.

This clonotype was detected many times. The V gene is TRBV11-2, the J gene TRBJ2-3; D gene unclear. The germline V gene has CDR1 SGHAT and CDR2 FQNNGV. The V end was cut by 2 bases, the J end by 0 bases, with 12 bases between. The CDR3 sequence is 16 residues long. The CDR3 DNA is TGTGCCAGCAGCTTAATCCGTGGCCTTAGCACAGATACGCAGTATTTT. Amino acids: CASSLIRGLSTDTQYF. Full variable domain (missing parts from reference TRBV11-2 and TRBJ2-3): EAGVAQSPRYKIIEKRQSVAFWCNPISGHATLYWYQQILGQGPKLLIQFQNNGVVDDSQLPKDRFSAERLKGVDSTLKIQPAKLEDSAVYLCASSLIRGLSTDTQYFGPGTRLTVL.

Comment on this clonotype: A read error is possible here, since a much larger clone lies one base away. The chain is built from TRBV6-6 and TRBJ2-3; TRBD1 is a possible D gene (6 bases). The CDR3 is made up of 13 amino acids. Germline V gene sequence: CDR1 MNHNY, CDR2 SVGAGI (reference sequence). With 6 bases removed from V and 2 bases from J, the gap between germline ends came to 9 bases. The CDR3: CASRGDITDTQYF. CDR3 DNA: TGTGCCAGCAGGGGGGACATCACAGATACGCAGTATTTT.

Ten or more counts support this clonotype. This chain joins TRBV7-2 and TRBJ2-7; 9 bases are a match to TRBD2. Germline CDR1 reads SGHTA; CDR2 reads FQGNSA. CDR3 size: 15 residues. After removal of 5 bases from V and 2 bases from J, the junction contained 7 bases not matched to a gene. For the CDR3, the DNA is TGTGCCAGCAGCAGCTTCTCTAGCGGGGCCTACGAGCAGTACTTC. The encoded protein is CASSSFSSGAYEQYF.

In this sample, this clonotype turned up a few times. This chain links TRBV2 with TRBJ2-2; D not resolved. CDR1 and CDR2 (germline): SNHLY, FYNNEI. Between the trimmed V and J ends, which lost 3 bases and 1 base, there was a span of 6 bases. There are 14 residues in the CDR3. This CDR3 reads CASSELRNTGELFF. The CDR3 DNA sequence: TGTGCCAGCAGTGAGCTTAGGAACACCGGGGAGCTGTTTTTT.

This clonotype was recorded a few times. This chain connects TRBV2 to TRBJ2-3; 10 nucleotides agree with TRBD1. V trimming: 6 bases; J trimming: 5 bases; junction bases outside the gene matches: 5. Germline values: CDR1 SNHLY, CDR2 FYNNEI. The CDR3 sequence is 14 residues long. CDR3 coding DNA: TGTGCCAGCAGCAAGGACAGGGGGGTAGATACGCAGTATTTT. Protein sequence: CASSKDRGVDTQYF. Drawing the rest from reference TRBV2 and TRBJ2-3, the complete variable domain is EPEVTQTPSHQVTQMGQEVILRCVPISNHLYFYWYRQILGQKVEFLVSFYNNEISEKSEIFDDQFSVERPDGSNFTLKIRSTKLEDSAMYFCASSKDRGVDTQYFGPGTRLTVL.

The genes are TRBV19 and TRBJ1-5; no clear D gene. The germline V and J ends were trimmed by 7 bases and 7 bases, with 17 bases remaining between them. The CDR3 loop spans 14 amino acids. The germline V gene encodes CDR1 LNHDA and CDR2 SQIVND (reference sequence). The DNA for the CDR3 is TGTGCCAGTAACCAAAGGAGGGAAACGCAGCCCCAGCATTTT. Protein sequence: CASNQRRETQPQHF.

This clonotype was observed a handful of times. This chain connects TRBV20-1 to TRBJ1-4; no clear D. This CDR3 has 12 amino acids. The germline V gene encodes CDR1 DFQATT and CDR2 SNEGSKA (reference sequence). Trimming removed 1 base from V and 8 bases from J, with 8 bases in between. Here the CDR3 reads CSARGIEEKLFF. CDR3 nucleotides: TGCAGTGCTAGAGGGATAGAGGAAAAACTGTTTTTT.

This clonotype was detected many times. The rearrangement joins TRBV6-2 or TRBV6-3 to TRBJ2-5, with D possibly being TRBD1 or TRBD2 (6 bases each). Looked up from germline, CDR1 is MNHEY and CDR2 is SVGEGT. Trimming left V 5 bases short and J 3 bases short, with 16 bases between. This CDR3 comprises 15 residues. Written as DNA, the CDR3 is TGTGCCAGCAGTGGCCGAAGGGGGGCCGAAGAGACCCAGTACTTC. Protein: CASSGRRGAEETQYF.

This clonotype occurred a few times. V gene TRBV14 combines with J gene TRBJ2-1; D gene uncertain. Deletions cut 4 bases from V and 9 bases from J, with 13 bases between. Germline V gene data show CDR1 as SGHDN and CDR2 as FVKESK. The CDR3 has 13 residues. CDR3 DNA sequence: TGTGCCAGCAGCCTCCAAAAGCACGGTGAGCAGTTCTTC. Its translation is CASSLQKHGEQFF.